This T cell receptor beta chain was identified in a study of cytomegalovirus exposure and HLA in healthy donors (dated by TCRdb to 2016 to 2017). For context, the study as a whole: An earlier analysis of fewer than 750 of the donors reported approximately 300 Gb of sequence data and around 110 million unique TCR beta sequences obtained from around 190 million T cells. The study profiled the T cell repertoires of more than 500 subjects by immunosequencing and related them to cytomegalovirus serostatus. A later genetic analysis took genome-wide SNP genotypes for 398 of the 666 donors and used that subset as a discovery cohort. Donor age, sex, ethnicity and CMV serostatus were collected together with the repertoire data. Rather than drawing on any new phenotypic data, the later analysis identified candidate immune exposures from TCR beta sequences and the way those sequences occurred across donors. Every discovery cohort repertoire had been produced on one sequencing platform. Both class I and class II loci were covered by HLA typing, at four-digit resolution. Typing coverage differed by locus: A, B, C, DRB1 and DQB1 were typed in roughly 620-630 donors, DQA1 in 522, DPA1 in around 580, and DPB1 in just under 490. Of the 300 to 450 genotyped donors, approximately 80% were placed in the genetic ancestry cluster associated with self-reported Caucasian donors. The study aimed to test whether signatures of past pathogen exposure could be identified by cataloging public T cell receptors. The study combined high-throughput TCR immunosequencing, statistical association of individual TCRs with disease status, and machine learning to predict cytomegalovirus infection status. Among almost 400 genotyped donors of the cohort, an average of roughly 240,000 unique TCR beta nucleotide sequences were sequenced per donor, around 20% of them non-productive. An early release that covered about 600 HLA-typed donors contained about 290 gigabases of sequencing data and about 84 million unique TCR sequences. In a later analysis, previously published TCR beta repertoires from 550 to 700 donors were re-analyzed and high-resolution HLA genotyping was added so that TCR occurrence patterns could be studied. A separate validation cohort of about 110 different subjects was used in addition to the 666-subject first cohort. An earlier analysis of 500 to 750 of the donors applied high-throughput TCR beta sequencing to assess whether each TCR beta V gene segment acted as functional or pseudogenic. Several DR-DQ haplotypes were handled as single units for association and clustering, since linkage in the cohort was strong. Here is what the overall study found, with its caveats: Cytomegalovirus status was reported to be diagnosed by the classifier with high specificity and sensitivity in both the original and validation cohorts. Assigning TCR associations to individual alleles was difficult when HLA alleles, especially DR and DQ, strongly co-occurred. Most TCR sequences were observed very rarely across donors, whereas some public TCRs were present in many individuals. For the cohort, immune exposure information was limited to CMV serostatus. Correlated functional status among segregating V segments might be attributable to linkage disequilibrium, but an unknown experimental factor could not be ruled out. Because HLA typing was unavailable for some donors at each locus, only the typed subset was used in association tests. Most CMV-associated TCR beta chains appeared to be HLA-restricted in a later analysis, and the HLA associations seemed to be driven largely by CMV exposure. The study gave a list of about 170 TCR beta chains associated with cytomegalovirus. In this cohort, only TCR beta chains were sequenced, and detectable features were limited by the absence of alpha or paired-chain data. Compared with the 666-donor mean, donors in an Asian-associated ancestry cluster had fewer N-insertions in productive TCRs, according to a later genetic analysis. A few of the identified cytomegalovirus-associated TCR beta chains were confirmed in vitro to be specific for cytomegalovirus antigens. A further reported finding was that TCR beta sequences accurately predicted the HLA-A and HLA-B alleles for most subjects in the first cohort. At a false discovery rate of 0.05, a later analysis linked about 17,000 TCR beta sequences to specific HLA alleles. A later analysis found that HLA-associated TCR beta chains were more clonally expanded and had lower generation probabilities than equally common non-associated chains. Sequencing depth was assumed to be roughly uniform across donors in the presence/absence analyses, though that assumption may not hold. The authors suggested that the approach could potentially be extended to other disease states and immunological phenotypes. A cluster of highly shared sequence variants was judged likely to be a technical artifact of the sequencing pipeline. In an earlier analysis of about 600 of the donors, most TCR beta V segments appeared in productive rearrangements about 87% or about 30% of the time, broadly matching IMGT annotations. A later analysis found that TCR association rates varied across HLA loci, with DRB1 alleles showing the most associated TCRs and HLA-C alleles the fewest. Because counts were too low, 15 or so rarely observed V segments, including chromosome 9 orphons, were excluded from the earlier analysis of fewer than 650 of the donors. Several of the top co-occurrence clusters appeared to be linked to parvovirus B19, influenza, CMV and Epstein-Barr virus, according to a later analysis. In a later genetic analysis, a missense DCLRE1C variant was associated with V-gene and J-gene trimming of TCR beta chains, and the association was replicated in an independent cohort.

Regarding this clone: The specificity of this receptor is unknown.

The method was the immunoSEQ multiplex PCR assay. For the multiplex PCR, a mixture combining 60 forward primers for TCR Vbeta segments and 13 reverse primers for TCR Jbeta segments was used. The CDR3 region of rearranged TCR beta genes was amplified from genomic DNA with a multiplex PCR assay. Amplified TCR beta libraries were sequenced as 87-base-pair reads on the Illumina HiSeq System. In the authors' own workflow: In a later analysis, roughly 80 million unique TCR beta chains were counted across the approximately 640 repertoires, and approximately 9.9 million of these chains were shared by at least two donors. Raw reads were error-corrected and collapsed into unique sequences by a nearest-neighbor algorithm in which closely related sequences were merged to remove PCR and sequencing errors. V, D and J gene segments were assigned by aligning CDR3 sequences to IMGT reference sequences. Each retained sequence needed at least a six-nucleotide match to both a V gene segment and a J gene segment. Rearrangements were called productive when the CDR3 lacked stop codons and stayed in frame with V and J; all others were non-productive. Following IMGT convention, CDR3 was defined as the stretch from the second conserved V-encoded cysteine up to the conserved J-encoded phenylalanine. In an earlier analysis of just under 600 of the donors, sequences lacking an unambiguous match to a single V gene segment were excluded. In an earlier analysis of approximately 610 of the donors, V segments were called functional above 56.7% productive rearrangements and were called segregating when the between-donor standard deviation exceeded 5%. A statistical classification framework was built to diagnose cytomegalovirus status from the catalog of TCR beta chain sequences. In a later analysis, V and J genes were assigned by comparing TCR nucleotide sequences against IMGT/GENE-DB human TR gene sequences. In a later analysis, CDR3 sequences and most-parsimonious VDJ recombination scenarios were assigned using the TCRdist pipeline. In a later analysis, every TCR beta chain was defined by the combination of its CDR3 amino acid sequence and its V-gene family, and reads without a unique V-gene family were dropped. As a way to deal with suspected cross-contamination and a sequencing artifact, a later analysis dropped hundreds of nucleotide sequences that were highly shared and had low generation probability. For each public chain, a later analysis derived a clonal expansion index from normalized ranks of inferred template counts within each repertoire. In a later analysis, generation probabilities were computed using a VDJ recombination model fitted to out-of-frame rearrangements, and the results were checked against IGoR. In a later analysis, hypergeometric tests were used to score TCR-TCR, TCR-HLA and TCR-CMV co-occurrence, with a repertoire-size bias correction applied to TCR pairs. A later analysis estimated false discovery rates by permuting HLA or CMV assignments 20 times. In a later analysis, co-occurring TCRs were grouped using DBSCAN, with TCRdist sequence similarity added in when clustering inside HLA-allele-positive subsets. Repertoires with fewer than 30,000 or more than 120,000 public chains were left out of co-occurrence clustering, as were several repertoires with anomalous nucleotide sharing. In TCRdb, the immuneACCESS table is reduced to in-frame sequences with V and J assigned. These tables do not hold every clone; where another copy was compared, an unresolved V gene accounts for under half, and the others remain unexplained. V and J calls and clone size are copied from that table; D and trimming were computed from the DNA. The sample's records list 96,000 or so clones. Around 3.4% of the sample is taken by the ten largest.

The cohort comprised several hundred healthy bone marrow donors. Cohort members were all nominally healthy when sampled, although unrecorded immune exposures were likely present. The donor tested CMV seronegative, placing the donor among the 300 to 400 seronegative members of the cohort. A peripheral blood sample was collected from each donor, and TCR beta sequencing was performed on peripheral blood mononuclear cells. Genomic DNA was extracted from the blood cell samples with the Qiagen DNeasy Blood Extraction Kit. The source material was PBMCs. This TCR came from a woman aged 30 to 39 in good health and CMV-seronegative.

This receptor carries the CDR3 CASSQGQGRGNTIYF. The DNA reads TGTGCCAGCTCACAAGGACAGGGGCGCGGAAACACCATATATTTT. The chain employs TRBV18 and TRBJ1-3; TRBD1 matches 9 bases in the middle. Trimmed from V: 4 bases; trimmed from J: 4 bases; junction bases lacking a gene match: 5. CDR1 and CDR2 (KGHSH, LQKENI) derive from the germline V gene. From cysteine to phenylalanine, the CDR3 is 15 amino acids long. The read is trimmed to its CDR3 DNA, 45 bases read in frame from base 1.